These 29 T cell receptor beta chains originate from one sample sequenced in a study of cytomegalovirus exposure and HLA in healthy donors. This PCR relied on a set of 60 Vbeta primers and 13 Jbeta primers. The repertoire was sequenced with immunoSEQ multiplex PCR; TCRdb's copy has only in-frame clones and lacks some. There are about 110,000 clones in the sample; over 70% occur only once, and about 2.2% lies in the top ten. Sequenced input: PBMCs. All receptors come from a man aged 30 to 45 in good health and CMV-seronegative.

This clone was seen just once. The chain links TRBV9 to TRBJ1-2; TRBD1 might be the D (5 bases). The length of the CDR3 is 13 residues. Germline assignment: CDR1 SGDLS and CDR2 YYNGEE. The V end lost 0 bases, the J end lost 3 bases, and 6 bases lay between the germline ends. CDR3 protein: CASSVGGDYGYTF. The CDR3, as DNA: TGTGCCAGCAGCGTAGGGGGGGACTATGGCTACACCTTC.

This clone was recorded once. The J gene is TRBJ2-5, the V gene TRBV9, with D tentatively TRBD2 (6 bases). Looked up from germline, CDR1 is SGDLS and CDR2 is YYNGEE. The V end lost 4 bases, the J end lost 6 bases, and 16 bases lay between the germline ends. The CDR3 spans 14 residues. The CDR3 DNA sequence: TGTGCCAGCAGCTCCCGGGACTCCTATAAGACCCAGTACTTC. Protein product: CASSSRDSYKTQYF.

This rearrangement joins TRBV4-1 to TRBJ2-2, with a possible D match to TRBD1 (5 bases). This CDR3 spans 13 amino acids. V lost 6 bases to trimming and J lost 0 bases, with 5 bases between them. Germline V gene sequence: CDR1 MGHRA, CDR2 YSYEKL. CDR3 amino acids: CASRGANTGELFF. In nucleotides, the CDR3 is TGCGCCAGCAGAGGGGCGAACACCGGGGAGCTGTTTTTT.

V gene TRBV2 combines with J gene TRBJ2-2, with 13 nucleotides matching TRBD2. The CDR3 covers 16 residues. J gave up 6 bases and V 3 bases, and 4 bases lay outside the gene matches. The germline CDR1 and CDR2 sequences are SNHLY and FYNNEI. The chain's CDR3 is CASSDRTSGGAGELFF. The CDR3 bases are TGTGCCAGCAGTGACCGAACTAGCGGGGGGGCCGGGGAGCTGTTTTTT.

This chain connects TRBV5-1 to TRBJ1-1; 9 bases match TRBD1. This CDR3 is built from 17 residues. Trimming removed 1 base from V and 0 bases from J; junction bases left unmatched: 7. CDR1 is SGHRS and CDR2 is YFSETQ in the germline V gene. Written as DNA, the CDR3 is TGCGCCAGCAGCTTGAGACAGGGGGGAGGGATGAACACTGAAGCTTTCTTT. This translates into CASSLRQGGGMNTEAFF.

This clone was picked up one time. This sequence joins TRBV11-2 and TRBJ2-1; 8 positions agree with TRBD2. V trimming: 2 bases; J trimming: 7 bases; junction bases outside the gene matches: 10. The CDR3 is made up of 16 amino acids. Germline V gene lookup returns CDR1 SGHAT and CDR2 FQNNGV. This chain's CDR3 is CASSLLGAGDENEQFF. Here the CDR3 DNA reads TGTGCCAGCAGCTTATTGGGAGCGGGAGACGAAAATGAGCAGTTCTTC. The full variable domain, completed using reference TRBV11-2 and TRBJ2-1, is EAGVAQSPRYKIIEKRQSVAFWCNPISGHATLYWYQQILGQGPKLLIQFQNNGVVDDSQLPKDRFSAERLKGVDSTLKIQPAKLEDSAVYLCASSLLGAGDENEQFFGPGTRLTVL.

The DNA for the CDR3 is TGTGCCAGCAGCCGGACAGGGGAGGGTCAGCCCCAGCATTTT. It yields the protein CASSRTGEGQPQHF. This sequence joins TRBV6-1 and TRBJ1-5, with 9 positions matching TRBD1. V shed 6 bases and J 6 bases; nucleotides not matched to a gene: 6. This CDR3 has 14 residues. Per germline, CDR1 MNHNS and CDR2 SASEGT.

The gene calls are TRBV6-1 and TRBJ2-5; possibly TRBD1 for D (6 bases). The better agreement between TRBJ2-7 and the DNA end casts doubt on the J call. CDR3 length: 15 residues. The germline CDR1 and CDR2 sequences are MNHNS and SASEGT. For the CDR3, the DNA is TGTGCCAGCAGCATACAAGCGACAGGTCACTACGAGCAGTACTTC. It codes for CASSIQATGHYEQYF.

The CDR3 nucleotides are TGCGCCAGCAGCTTGGTTCCTGCGGTCTACAATGAGCAGTTCTTC. This translates into CASSLVPAVYNEQFF. The rearrangement links TRBV5-1 to TRBJ2-1; unclear D gene. The CDR3 is made up of 15 amino acids. V lost 0 bases and J lost 3, with 10 bases in between. CDR1 and CDR2 from the germline V gene are SGHRS and YFSETQ.

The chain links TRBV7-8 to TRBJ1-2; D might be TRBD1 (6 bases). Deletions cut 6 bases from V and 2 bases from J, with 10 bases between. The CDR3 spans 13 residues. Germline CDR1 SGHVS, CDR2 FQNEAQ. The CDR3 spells CASSTGFNYGYTF. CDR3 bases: TGTGCCAGCAGTACAGGGTTCAACTATGGCTACACCTTC. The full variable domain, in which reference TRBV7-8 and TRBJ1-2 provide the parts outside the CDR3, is GAGVSQSPRYKVAKRGQDVALRCDPISGHVSLFWYQQALGQGPEFLTYFQNEAQLDKSGLPSDRFFAERPEGSVSTLKIQRTQQEDSAVYLCASSTGFNYGYTFGSGTRLTVV.

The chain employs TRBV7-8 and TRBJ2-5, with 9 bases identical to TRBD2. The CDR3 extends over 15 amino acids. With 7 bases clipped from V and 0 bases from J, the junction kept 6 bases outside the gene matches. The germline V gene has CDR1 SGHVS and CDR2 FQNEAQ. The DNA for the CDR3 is TGTGCCAGCACCCGGCTAGCGGGGTACCAAGAGACCCAGTACTTC. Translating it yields CASTRLAGYQETQYF.

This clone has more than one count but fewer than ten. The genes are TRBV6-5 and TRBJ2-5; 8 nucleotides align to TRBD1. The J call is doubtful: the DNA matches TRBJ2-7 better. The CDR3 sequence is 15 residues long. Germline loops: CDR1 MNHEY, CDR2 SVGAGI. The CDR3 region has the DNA TGTGCCAGCAGTCCCGCCGGACAGGGATCCTACGAGCAGTACTTC. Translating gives CASSPAGQGSYEQYF.

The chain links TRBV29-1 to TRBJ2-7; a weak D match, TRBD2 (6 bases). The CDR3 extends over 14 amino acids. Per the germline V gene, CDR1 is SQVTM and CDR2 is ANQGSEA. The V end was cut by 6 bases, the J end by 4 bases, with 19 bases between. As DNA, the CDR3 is TGCAGCGTCCTCGGGGGTACGGGGAAATACGAGCAGTACTTC. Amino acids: CSVLGGTGKYEQYF.

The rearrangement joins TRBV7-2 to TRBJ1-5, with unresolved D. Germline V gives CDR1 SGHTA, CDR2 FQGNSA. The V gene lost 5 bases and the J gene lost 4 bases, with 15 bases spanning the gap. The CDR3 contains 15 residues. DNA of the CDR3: TGTGCCAGCAGCCGCGGGCCCCAAGAGAATCAGCCCCAGCATTTT. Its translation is CASSRGPQENQPQHF.

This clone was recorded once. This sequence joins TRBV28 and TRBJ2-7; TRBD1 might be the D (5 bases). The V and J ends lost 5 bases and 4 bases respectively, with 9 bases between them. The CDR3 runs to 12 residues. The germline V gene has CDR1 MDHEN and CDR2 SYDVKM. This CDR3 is CASSIDSYEQYF. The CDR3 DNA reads TGTGCCAGCAGTATCGACAGTTACGAGCAGTACTTC.

The CDR3 loop is CASSFGYEQYF. DNA of the CDR3: TGTGCCAGCAGTTTCGGCTACGAGCAGTACTTC. The J gene is TRBJ2-7, the V gene TRBV6-6; D is unclear. The CDR3 sequence is 11 residues long. Germline CDR1 and CDR2: MNHNY and SVGAGI (reference sequence). V lost 4 bases and J 3 bases, leaving 4 bases between the germline ends.

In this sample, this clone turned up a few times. CDR3 coding DNA: TGTGCCAGCGCCGGCTCTGGAAACACCATATATTTT. Residues: CASAGSGNTIYF. The chain has TRBV6-1 and TRBJ1-3; D is unclear. Germline values: CDR1 MNHNS, CDR2 SASEGT. The CDR3 has 12 residues. The ends were cut back, 8 bases at V and 0 bases at J, with 5 bases in the middle.

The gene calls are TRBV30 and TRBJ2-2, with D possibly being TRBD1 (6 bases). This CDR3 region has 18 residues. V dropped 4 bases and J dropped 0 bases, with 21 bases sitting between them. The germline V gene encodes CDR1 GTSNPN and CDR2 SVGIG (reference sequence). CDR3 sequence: CAWNRGTRSATNTGELFF. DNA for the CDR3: TGTGCCTGGAATCGAGGGACACGAAGTGCCACGAACACCGGGGAGCTGTTTTTT.

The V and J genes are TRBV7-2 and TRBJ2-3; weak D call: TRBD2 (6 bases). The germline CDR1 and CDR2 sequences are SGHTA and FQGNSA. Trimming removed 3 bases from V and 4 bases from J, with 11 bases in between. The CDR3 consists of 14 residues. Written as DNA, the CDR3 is TGTGCCAGCAGCTTTAGCGGAGGCTCAGATACGCAGTATTTT. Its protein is CASSFSGGSDTQYF. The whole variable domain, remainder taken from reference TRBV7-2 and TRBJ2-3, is GAGVSQSPSNKVTEKGKDVELRCDPISGHTALYWYRQSLGQGLEFLIYFQGNSAPDKSGLPSDRFSAERTGGSVSTLTIQRTQQEDSAVYLCASSFSGGSDTQYFGPGTRLTVL.

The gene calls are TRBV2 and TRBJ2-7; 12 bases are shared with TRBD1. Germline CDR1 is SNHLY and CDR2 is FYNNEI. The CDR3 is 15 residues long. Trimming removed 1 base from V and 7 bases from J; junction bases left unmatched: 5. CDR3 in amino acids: CASSEGGTGGQEQYF. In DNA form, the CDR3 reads TGTGCCAGCAGTGAAGGGGGGACAGGGGGCCAAGAGCAGTACTTC.

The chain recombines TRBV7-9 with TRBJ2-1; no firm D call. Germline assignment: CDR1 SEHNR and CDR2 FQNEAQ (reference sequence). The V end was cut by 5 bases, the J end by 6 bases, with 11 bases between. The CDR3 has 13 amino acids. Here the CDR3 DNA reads TGTGCCAGCAGCCTAATACCCGGCAATGAGCAGTTCTTC. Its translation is CASSLIPGNEQFF.

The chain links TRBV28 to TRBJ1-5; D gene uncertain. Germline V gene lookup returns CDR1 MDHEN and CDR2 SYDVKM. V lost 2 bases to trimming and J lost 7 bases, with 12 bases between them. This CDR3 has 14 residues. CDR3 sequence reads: CASSLLPGGQPQHF. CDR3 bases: TGTGCCAGCAGTTTACTCCCAGGTGGGCAGCCCCAGCATTTT.

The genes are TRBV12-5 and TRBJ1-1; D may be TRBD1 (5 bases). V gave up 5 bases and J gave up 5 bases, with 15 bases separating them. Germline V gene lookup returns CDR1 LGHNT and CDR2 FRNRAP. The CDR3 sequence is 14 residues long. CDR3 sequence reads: CASGPPGGWTEAFF. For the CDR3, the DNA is TGTGCTAGTGGTCCCCCCGGGGGATGGACTGAAGCTTTCTTT.

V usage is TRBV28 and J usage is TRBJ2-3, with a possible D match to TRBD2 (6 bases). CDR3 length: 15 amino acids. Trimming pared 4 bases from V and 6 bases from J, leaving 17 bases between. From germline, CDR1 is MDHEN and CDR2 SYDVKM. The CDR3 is CASSSPGDGSDTQYF. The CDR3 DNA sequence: TGTGCCAGCAGTTCCCCGGGGGACGGGAGCGATACGCAGTATTTT.

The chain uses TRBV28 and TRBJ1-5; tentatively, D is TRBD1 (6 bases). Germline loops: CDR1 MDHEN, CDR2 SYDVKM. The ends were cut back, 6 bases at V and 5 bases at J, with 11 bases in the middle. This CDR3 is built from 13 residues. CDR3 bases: TGTGCCAGCAGCCCCACAGGGTATCAGCCCCAGCATTTT. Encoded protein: CASSPTGYQPQHF.

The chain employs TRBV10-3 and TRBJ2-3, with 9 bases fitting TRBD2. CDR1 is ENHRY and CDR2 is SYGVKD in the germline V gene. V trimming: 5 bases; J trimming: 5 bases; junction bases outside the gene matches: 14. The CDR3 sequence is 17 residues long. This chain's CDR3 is CAISRTMAGGPEDTQYF. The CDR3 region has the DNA TGTGCCATCAGTCGAACGATGGCGGGAGGGCCAGAAGATACGCAGTATTTT.

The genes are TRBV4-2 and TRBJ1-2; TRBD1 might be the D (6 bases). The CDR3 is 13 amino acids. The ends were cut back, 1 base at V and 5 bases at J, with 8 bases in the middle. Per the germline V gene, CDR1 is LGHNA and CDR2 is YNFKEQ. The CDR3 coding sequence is TGTGCCAGCAGCCAAGGGACAGTGTATGGCTACACCTTC. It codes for CASSQGTVYGYTF.

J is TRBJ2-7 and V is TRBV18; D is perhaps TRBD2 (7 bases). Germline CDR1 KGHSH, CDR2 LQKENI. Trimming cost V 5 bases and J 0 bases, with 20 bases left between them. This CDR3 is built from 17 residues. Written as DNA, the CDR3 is TGTGCCAGCTCAACCCAGGGGAGGGGGTCAAGCTCCTACGAGCAGTACTTC. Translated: CASSTQGRGSSSYEQYF.

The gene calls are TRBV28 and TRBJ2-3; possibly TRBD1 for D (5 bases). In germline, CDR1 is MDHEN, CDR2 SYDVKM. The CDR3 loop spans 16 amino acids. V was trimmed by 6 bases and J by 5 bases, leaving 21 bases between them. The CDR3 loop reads CASSRKQGSDRDTQYF. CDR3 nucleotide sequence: TGTGCCAGCAGCCGCAAGCAGGGCTCCGACCGAGATACGCAGTATTTT.